The clone carrying this T cell receptor beta chain has only a few counts. Antigen: not known. This sample is part of a study of blood T cells in healthy people across ages. Background on the study: About one barcoded beta molecule was captured per two T cells (by template switching). Study-level findings and limits: Older age coincided with a roughly linear decline in TCR beta diversity per million T cells.

There are 13 residues in the CDR3. Trimming took 4 bases from V and 2 from J, leaving 9 bases between them. Germline V lookup: CDR1 LGHDT, CDR2 YNNKEL (reference sequence). Using a J-beta primer mix together with a sample-barcoded 5' primer, a second PCR was run for roughly 6 to 11 cycles. All samples yielded 2.5 million or more CDR3-containing paired-end reads. Using its own MiXCR run on the 5' RACE reads, TCRdb lists one record per CDR3 protein. The sample has approximately 730,000 distinct CDR3 sequences, roughly 47% seen once. The specimen sequenced was blood. The TCR comes from a woman aged 55 to 70 in good health. The chain joins TRBV3-1 to TRBJ2-7; tentatively, D is TRBD1 (6 bases). CDR3 sequence: CASSRTEAYEQYF. The CDR3 DNA reads as TGTGCCAGCAGCCGGACAGAAGCCTACGAGCAGTACTTC.